A selection of T cell receptor beta chains follows, all from one sample in a study of T cell repertoires in cytomegalovirus infection. TCRdb re-called the reads through MiXCR, storing one row per CDR3 protein. The table includes 200,000 to 250,000 distinct CDR3 sequences, roughly 34% detected once. These receptors' antigens are unknown. Specimen: CD8+ T cells from cultured PBMCs, collected from culture after CMV antigen stimulation. All receptors come from a human donor in good health (CMV status not recorded). Some clones in this sample may be carry-over from other donors' samples. Each CDR3 is given with its conserved first and last residue. Fields, in order: D gene, V gene, clone size, J gene, CDR3 DNA, CDR3 protein. D genes are given only for firm matches. Clone size is stated in some rows and not others, as once, few, many or a class when expanded.

TRBD1	TRBV27	-	TRBJ2-7	TGTGCCAGCAGTTACAGGGGGAACTACGAGCAGTACTTC	CASSYRGNYEQYF
-	TRBV7-6	few	TRBJ1-4	TGTGCCAGCAGCGCGCAACAGGGAGAGGATGAAAAACTGTTTTTT	CASSAQQGEDEKLFF
-	TRBV20-1	few	TRBJ2-1	TGCAGTGCTAGCCCCCTCGCGAATGAGCAGTTCTTC	CSASPLANEQFF
-	TRBV28	-	TRBJ1-1	TGTGCCAGCAGTTTATTGGGGCAGGAAAACACTGAAGCTTTCTTT	CASSLLGQENTEAFF
TRBD2	TRBV12-3/TRBV12-4	-	TRBJ2-1	TGTGCCAGCAGTTTAGGGGACTATACTTACAATGAGCAGTTCTTC	CASSLGDYTYNEQFF
TRBD1	TRBV15	-	TRBJ2-5	TGTGCCACCAGCAGAGACAGGGGGTTAGGAGAGACCCAGTACTTC	CATSRDRGLGETQYF
TRBD2	TRBV12-3/TRBV12-4	few	TRBJ2-1	TGTGCCAGCAGTCCATCAGCGGGGGGGCCCAATGAGCAGTTCTTC	CASSPSAGGPNEQFF
-	TRBV7-9	-	TRBJ2-1	TGTGCCAGCAGCCCGCAGGGGGGAGGGCCGTCCTACAATGAGCAGTTCTTC	CASSPQGGGPSYNEQFF
TRBD2	TRBV7-2	-	TRBJ2-7	TGTGCCAGCAGCTTCCGGTGGCGGGAGGGAACCCTTGGATCCTACGAGCAGTACTTC	CASSFRWREGTLGSYEQYF
TRBD2	TRBV7-9	-	TRBJ2-1	TGTGCCAGCTGTCCTAGCGGGGCCTACAATGAGCAGTTCTTC	CASCPSGAYNEQFF
-	TRBV7-9	few	TRBJ1-1	TGTGCCAGCAGCTTAGCGACCCAGCCCGCTGAAGCTTTCTTT	CASSLATQPAEAFF
TRBD1	TRBV7-2	few	TRBJ1-2	TGTGCCAGCAGCTTCCAACCCCAGGGGGATCGGAACTATGGCTACACCTTC	CASSFQPQGDRNYGYTF
TRBD2	TRBV5-1	-	TRBJ2-5	TGCGCCAGCAGCTCCGGGACTAGCGGCCAAGAGACCCAGTACTTC	CASSSGTSGQETQYF
TRBD2	TRBV5-1	once	TRBJ2-1	TGCGCCAGCAGATTAGCGGGGGGAAATGAGCAGTTCTTC	CASRLAGGNEQFF
TRBD2	TRBV11-2	many	TRBJ2-7	TGTGCCAGCAGCTCCTCTAGCGGGATTTCCTACGAGCAGTACTTC	CASSSSSGISYEQYF
-	TRBV7-1	-	TRBJ1-1	TGTGCCAGCAGCCCAGCCGGGACATCTAACACTGAAGCTTTCTTT	CASSPAGTSNTEAFF
-	TRBV6-1	few	TRBJ1-1	TGTGCCAGCGGTCCTGAAGCTTTCTTT	CASGPEAFF
TRBD1	TRBV7-3	few	TRBJ1-4	TGTGCCAGCAGCCGTATACAGGGGAAAGGAAGTGAAAAACTGTTTTTT	CASSRIQGKGSEKLFF
-	TRBV6-1	-	TRBJ2-2	TGTGCCAGCAAGATGTCAGTAGGAGGAGGGGAGCTGTTTTTT	CASKMSVGGGELFF